These 27 T cell receptor beta chains were sequenced from one sample in a study of T cells in Graves' hyperthyroidism and ophthalmopathy. Amplification of TCR beta CDR3 regions used RNA as the template. The TCR CDR3 first-round RT-PCR relied on the HTBI primer set. One entry per CDR3 protein results from TCRdb running MiXCR on the multiplex PCR reads. This table holds 500,000 to 600,000 distinct CDR3 sequences, just under 20% found once. The sample was blood. Source of these receptors: a man in his forties with Graves' ophthalmopathy.

This clonotype was observed at least ten times. The V and J genes are TRBV7-2 and TRBJ2-7; D is undetermined. The CDR3 is made up of 12 amino acids. Germline-derived CDR1 and CDR2 are SGHTA and FQGNSA. Trimming took off 1 base at V and 4 bases at J, with 5 bases between the two ends. DNA of the CDR3: TGTGCCAGCAGCTTAGTATGGTACGAGCAGTACTTC. Protein product: CASSLVWYEQYF. The full variable domain, completed using reference TRBV7-2 and TRBJ2-7, is GAGVSQSPSNKVTEKGKDVELRCDPISGHTALYWYRQSLGQGLEFLIYFQGNSAPDKSGLPSDRFSAERTGGSVSTLTIQRTQQEDSAVYLCASSLVWYEQYFGPGTRLTVT.

The table lists this clonotype with a few counts. The genes are TRBV15 and TRBJ1-1; possible D gene TRBD1, 6 bases. The germline CDR1 and CDR2 sequences are LNHNV and YYDKDF (reference sequence). Trimming pared 5 bases from V and 5 bases from J, leaving 18 bases between. The CDR3 is 15 residues long. CDR3 coding DNA: TGTGCCACCAGCCCCAGAGGGGGGGTAGGTACTGAAGCTTTCTTT. It is translated as CATSPRGGVGTEAFF.

This clonotype was counted many times. This CDR3 reads CASSLSLGDTGELFF. The CDR3 DNA reads TGTGCCAGCAGCTTAAGTTTGGGGGACACCGGGGAGCTGTTTTTT. V usage is TRBV7-2 and J usage is TRBJ2-2, with D possibly called TRBD1 or TRBD2 (5 bases each). CDR3 length: 15 amino acids. Per germline, CDR1 SGHTA and CDR2 FQGNSA. Trimming took off 2 bases at V and 3 bases at J, with 10 bases between the two ends.

This clonotype turned up a few times. V is TRBV29-1 and J is TRBJ2-7; 11 nucleotides line up with TRBD1. The germline V gene has CDR1 SQVTM and CDR2 ANQGSEA. CDR3 length: 12 residues. Unmatched junction bases numbered 6, after V lost 7 bases and J lost 7 bases. The CDR3 loop reads CSGADRGQEQYF. The CDR3 DNA reads as TGCAGCGGCGCGGACAGGGGGCAAGAGCAGTACTTC.

This clonotype was found many times. The rearrangement links TRBV5-1 to TRBJ2-7; D is uncertain. The germline V gene encodes CDR1 SGHRS and CDR2 YFSETQ. This CDR3 has 14 amino acids. V lost 0 bases, J lost 5 bases, and 12 bases lay in between. CDR3 DNA: TGCGCCAGCAGCTTGGGGGTCCTCACCCACGAGCAGTACTTC. It translates to CASSLGVLTHEQYF.

This clonotype appeared many times. This rearrangement joins TRBV2 to TRBJ2-5; TRBD2 matches 9 bases. CDR1 is SNHLY, CDR2 FYNNEI, per germline. CDR3 length: 16 residues. The trim removed 6 bases at V and 0 bases at J, leaving 8 bases unmatched. The CDR3 spells CASSFPSGAYQETQYF. In DNA, the CDR3 is TGTGCCAGCAGCTTCCCTAGCGGGGCGTACCAAGAGACCCAGTACTTC.

This clonotype has at least ten counts. The chain links TRBV6-1 to TRBJ1-2; 10 bases are shared with TRBD1. The CDR3 is 15 residues long. Germline CDR1 reads MNHNS; CDR2 reads SASEGT. With V trimmed by 8 bases and J by 3 bases, 9 bases remained unmatched. The CDR3 is CASERDRGLDYGYTF. Written as DNA, the CDR3 is TGTGCCAGCGAAAGGGACAGGGGTTTAGACTATGGCTACACCTTC.

This rearrangement joins TRBV14 to TRBJ1-6; D call uncertain. V shed 0 bases and J shed 8 bases, with 8 bases lying between them. The CDR3 covers 14 residues. Germline lookup yields CDR1 SGHDN and CDR2 FVKESK. The CDR3 here is CASSQESEHSPLHF. DNA of the CDR3: TGTGCCAGCAGCCAAGAGTCCGAGCATTCACCCCTCCACTTT.

CDR3 nucleotides: TGTGCCATCAGTGAGACCACAGGGGTCCGTTACTACGAGCAGTACTTC. Protein product: CAISETTGVRYYEQYF. The chain employs TRBV10-3 and TRBJ2-7; TRBD1 matches at 7 bases. J lost 3 bases, V lost 2 bases, and 10 bases had no gene match. The CDR3 is 16 amino acids. Germline V gene sequence: CDR1 ENHRY, CDR2 SYGVKD.

Ten or more counts support this clonotype. V and J are TRBV5-1 and TRBJ2-3; D unclear. Trimming cost V 0 bases and J 6 bases, with 14 bases left between them. Germline CDR1 reads SGHRS; CDR2 reads YFSETQ. The CDR3 spans 15 residues. In nucleotides, the CDR3 is TGCGCCAGCAGCTTGGTGGCCAGCCCGTCGGATACGCAGTATTTT. It yields the protein CASSLVASPSDTQYF.

J is TRBJ2-2 and V is TRBV20-1; tentative D call: TRBD1 (6 bases). The V end lost 5 bases, the J end lost 2 bases, and 12 bases lay between the germline ends. This CDR3 is 14 amino acids long. CDR1 DFQATT and CDR2 SNEGSKA come from the germline V gene (reference sequence). In nucleotides, the CDR3 is TGCAGTGCTCTGGACAGTTTAAACACCGGGGAGCTGTTTTTT. Protein product: CSALDSLNTGELFF.

This clonotype was picked up a small number of times. This sequence joins TRBV10-3 and TRBJ2-3; the D gene is possibly TRBD2 (5 bases). The CDR3 consists of 13 residues. V lost 7 bases to trimming and J lost 3 bases, with 11 bases between them. Germline-derived CDR1 and CDR2 are ENHRY and SYGVKD. The CDR3 DNA sequence: TGTGCCATCACTAGCAGTCGGACAGATACGCAGTATTTT. It translates to CAITSSRTDTQYF.

This clonotype was recorded many times. J is TRBJ1-1 and V is TRBV12-3 or TRBV12-4; the D gene is possibly TRBD1 (6 bases). The V end lost 5 bases, the J end lost 5 bases, and 21 bases lay between the germline ends. This CDR3 comprises 16 residues. CDR3 protein: CASSPESGGRRTEAFF. CDR3 DNA sequence: TGTGCCAGCAGTCCGGAGTCGGGGGGCAGAAGGACTGAAGCTTTCTTT.

The J gene is TRBJ2-5, the V gene TRBV27; 9 nucleotides align to TRBD1. The CDR3 totals 16 residues. Germline CDR1 reads MNHEY; CDR2 reads SMNVEV (reference sequence). The ends lost 4 bases at V and 4 bases at J; junction bases unmatched: 10. The CDR3 spells CASSYSGQGSGETQYF. The CDR3 nucleotides are TGTGCCAGCAGTTATTCCGGACAGGGGTCAGGAGAGACCCAGTACTTC.

CDR3 DNA: TGTGCCAGCAGCCAAGACTCCAGGCCGTCGGAGACCCAGTACTTC. It encodes CASSQDSRPSETQYF. The rearrangement joins TRBV3-2 to TRBJ2-5. TRBV3-2 is labeled a pseudogene. This CDR3 comprises 15 residues.

This clonotype was detected a few times. J is TRBJ2-2 and V is TRBV10-3, with TRBD1 matching over 7 bases. The J segment lost 2 bases and the V segment lost 6 bases, leaving 6 bases of the junction unmatched. The germline V gene has CDR1 ENHRY and CDR2 SYGVKD. CDR3 length equals 15 residues. The CDR3 loop is CAISPRQGNTGELFF. The CDR3 region has the DNA TGTGCCATCAGCCCCCGACAGGGAAACACCGGGGAGCTGTTTTTT.

The chain uses TRBV6-9 and TRBJ1-6; tentative D call: TRBD1 (6 bases). The length of the CDR3 is 18 residues. Germline CDR1 MNHGY, CDR2 SVAAGI. The germline V and J ends were trimmed by 3 bases and 0 bases, with 15 bases remaining between them. This chain's CDR3 is CASSYSVGASSYNSPLHF. DNA of the CDR3: TGTGCCAGCAGTTACAGTGTGGGGGCTAGCTCCTATAATTCACCCCTCCACTTT.

This clonotype showed up many times. The chain combines TRBV4-1 with TRBJ2-1, with 7 nucleotides matching TRBD1. The CDR3 has 15 residues. Germline CDR1 MGHRA, CDR2 YSYEKL. Losses at the gene ends were 3 bases for V and 3 bases for J; bases not matched to a gene: 5. CDR3 protein: CASSQGTAFYNEQFF. The CDR3, as DNA: TGCGCCAGCAGCCAGGGGACAGCCTTCTACAATGAGCAGTTCTTC.

The DNA of the CDR3 is TGTGCCAGCAGTCCCCACGTGGGGAGATCACCCCTCCACTTT. It encodes CASSPHVGRSPLHF. The chain is built from TRBV12-3 or TRBV12-4 and TRBJ1-6; unclear D gene. V lost 5 bases, J lost 10 bases, and 15 bases lay in between. The CDR3 loop spans 14 amino acids.

This clonotype was recorded a few times. The chain is built from TRBV2 and TRBJ2-4, with 12 bases fitting TRBD2. Germline V CDR1 and CDR2: SNHLY, FYNNEI. Unmatched junction bases numbered 27, after V lost 7 bases and J lost 8 bases. This CDR3 comprises 21 residues. As DNA, the CDR3 is TGTGCCAGCAACGTATTCCAGGGTGTTCAAACTAGCGGGAGGCCGTGGGACATTCAGTACTTC. It codes for CASNVFQGVQTSGRPWDIQYF.

The V gene is TRBV5-1, the J gene TRBJ2-5; TRBD2 matches 8 bases. CDR1 and CDR2 from the germline V gene are SGHRS and YFSETQ. The CDR3 covers 13 residues. Trimming cost V 7 bases and J 0 bases; bases outside gene matches: 2. The CDR3 DNA reads TGCGCCAGCTCCGGGGGGGACCAAGAGACCCAGTACTTC. This encodes CASSGGDQETQYF.

This clonotype was found a few times. This CDR3 is CASALTRNYEQYF. CDR3 DNA sequence: TGTGCCAGCGCCCTTACTAGGAACTACGAGCAGTACTTC. The chain combines TRBV6-1 with TRBJ2-7; TRBD2 might be the D (5 bases). The length of the CDR3 is 13 residues. Deletions cut 8 bases from V and 3 bases from J, with 14 bases between. The germline V gene has CDR1 MNHNS and CDR2 SASEGT.

The V gene is TRBV7-2, the J gene TRBJ2-3; 9 nucleotides match TRBD2. The CDR3 has 15 residues. Germline lookup yields CDR1 SGHTA and CDR2 FQGNSA. Trimming took 3 bases from V and 4 from J; bases not matched to a gene: 5. The CDR3 protein is CASSFGAGGPDTQYF. CDR3 nucleotides: TGTGCCAGCAGCTTCGGGGCGGGAGGGCCAGATACGCAGTATTTT.

This clonotype has a single count. This may be a read error, as it is one base from a much larger clone. The V gene is TRBV20-1, the J gene TRBJ2-7; D is undetermined. From germline, CDR1 is DFQATT and CDR2 SNEGSKA (reference sequence). Deletions cut 7 bases from V and 3 bases from J, with 16 bases between. This CDR3 region has 13 residues. CDR3 coding DNA: TGCAGTGGGAAGATAGGACCAGACTACGAGCAGTACTTC. Translation gives CSGKIGPDYEQYF.

There are many counts of this clonotype. This sequence joins TRBV18 and TRBJ2-3, with D unclear. Germline V gives CDR1 KGHSH, CDR2 LQKENI. The CDR3 is 14 residues long. The V end lost 3 bases, the J end lost 0 bases, and 7 bases lay between the germline ends. The CDR3 sequence is CASSPASSTDTQYF. DNA for the CDR3: TGTGCCAGCTCACCCGCGTCTAGCACAGATACGCAGTATTTT.

This clonotype was recorded at least ten times. The V and J genes are TRBV6-1 and TRBJ2-7, with D perhaps matching TRBD1 (6 bases). The germline gives CDR1 MNHNS, CDR2 SASEGT. The CDR3 is 13 residues long. Trimming pared 5 bases from V and 4 bases from J, leaving 12 bases between. The CDR3 region is CASSTGLDYEQYF. For the CDR3, the DNA is TGTGCCAGCAGTACAGGGCTTGATTACGAGCAGTACTTC.

Points on this clonotype: A read error may explain this, as a much larger clone is one base away. The chain combines TRBV7-8 with TRBJ1-4; 7 positions match TRBD1. V was pared by 3 bases and J by 4 bases, with 5 bases of the junction left unmatched. The length of the CDR3 is 15 residues. Germline CDR1 and CDR2: SGHVS and FQNEAQ. CDR3 region: CASSLGTAYNEKLFF. DNA of the CDR3: TGTGCCAGCAGCTTGGGGACAGCTTATAATGAAAAACTGTTTTTT. Using reference TRBV7-8 and TRBJ1-4 for the parts outside the CDR3, the full variable domain is GAGVSQSPRYKVAKRGQDVALRCDPISGHVSLFWYQQALGQGPEFLTYFQNEAQLDKSGLPSDRFFAERPEGSVSTLKIQRTQQEDSAVYLCASSLGTAYNEKLFFGSGTQLSVL.